This T cell receptor beta chain was sequenced in a study of technical replicates of blood from a few donors. The assay was immunoSEQ multiplex PCR, and TCRdb's table has in-frame clones only and misses some. The sample lists 10,000 to 13,000 clones; about 95% were seen once. Trimming removed 9 bases at V and 7 bases at J, with 16 bases between. The CDR3 runs to 13 residues. Germline V gives CDR1 SGHRS, CDR2 YFSETQ. The receptor's source is a human donor in good health. The source material was PBMCs. The V call is TRBV5-1, the J call TRBJ1-4; weak D call: TRBD1 (5 bases). The CDR3 DNA reads as TGCGCCACCGCCCAGGGTTCTGGTGAAAAACTGTTTTTT. As protein: CATAQGSGEKLFF.